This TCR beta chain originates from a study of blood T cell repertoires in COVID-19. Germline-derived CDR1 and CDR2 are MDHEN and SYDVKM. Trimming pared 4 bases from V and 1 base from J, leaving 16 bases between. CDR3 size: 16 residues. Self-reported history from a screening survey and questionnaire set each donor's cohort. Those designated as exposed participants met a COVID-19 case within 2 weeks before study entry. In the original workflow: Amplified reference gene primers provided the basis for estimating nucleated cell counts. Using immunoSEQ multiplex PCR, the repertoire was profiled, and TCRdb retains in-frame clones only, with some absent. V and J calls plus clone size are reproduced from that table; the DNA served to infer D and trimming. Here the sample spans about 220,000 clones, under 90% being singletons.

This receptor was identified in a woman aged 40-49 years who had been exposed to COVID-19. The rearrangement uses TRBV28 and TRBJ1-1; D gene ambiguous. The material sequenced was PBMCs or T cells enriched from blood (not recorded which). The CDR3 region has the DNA TGTGCCAGCAGTTCCCCAACAGCCTTGTGGAACACTGAAGCTTTCTTT. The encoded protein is CASSSPTALWNTEAFF.